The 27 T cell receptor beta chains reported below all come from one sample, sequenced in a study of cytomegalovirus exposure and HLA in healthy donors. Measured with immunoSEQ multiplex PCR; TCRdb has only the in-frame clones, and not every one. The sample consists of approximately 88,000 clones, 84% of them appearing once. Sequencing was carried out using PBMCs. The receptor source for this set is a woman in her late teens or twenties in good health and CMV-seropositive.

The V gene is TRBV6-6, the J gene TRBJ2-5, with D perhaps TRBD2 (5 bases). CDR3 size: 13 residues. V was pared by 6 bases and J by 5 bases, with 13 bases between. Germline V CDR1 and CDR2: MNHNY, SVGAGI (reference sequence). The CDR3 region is CASSRTGGETQYF. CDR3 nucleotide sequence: TGTGCCAGCAGCAGGACTGGCGGGGAGACCCAGTACTTC.

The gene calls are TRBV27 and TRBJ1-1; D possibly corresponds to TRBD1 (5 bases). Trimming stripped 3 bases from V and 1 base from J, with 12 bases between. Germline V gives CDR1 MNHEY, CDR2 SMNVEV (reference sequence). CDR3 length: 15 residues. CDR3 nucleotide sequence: TGTGCCAGCAGTTTCATCGGGGGAAGGAACACTGAAGCTTTCTTT. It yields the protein CASSFIGGRNTEAFF.

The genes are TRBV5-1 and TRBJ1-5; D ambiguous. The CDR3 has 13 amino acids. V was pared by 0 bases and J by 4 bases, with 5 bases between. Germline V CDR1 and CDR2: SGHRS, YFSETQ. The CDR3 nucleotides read TGCGCCAGCAGCTTGGGCAGTAATCAGCCCCAGCATTTT. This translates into CASSLGSNQPQHF.

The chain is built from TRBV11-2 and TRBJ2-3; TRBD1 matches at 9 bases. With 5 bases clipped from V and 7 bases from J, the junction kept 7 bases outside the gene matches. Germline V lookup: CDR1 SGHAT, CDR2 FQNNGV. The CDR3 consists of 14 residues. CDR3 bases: TGTGCCAGCAGCCGCCGGACAGGGGCGAATACGCAGTATTTT. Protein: CASSRRTGANTQYF. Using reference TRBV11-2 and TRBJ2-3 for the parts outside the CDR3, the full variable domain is EAGVAQSPRYKIIEKRQSVAFWCNPISGHATLYWYQQILGQGPKLLIQFQNNGVVDDSQLPKDRFSAERLKGVDSTLKIQPAKLEDSAVYLCASSRRTGANTQYFGPGTRLTVL.

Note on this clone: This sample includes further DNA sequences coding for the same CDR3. CDR3: CASSLRGSYGYTF. CDR3 bases: TGTGCCAGCAGTCTCAGGGGCAGCTATGGCTACACCTTC. The chain has TRBV28 and TRBJ1-2, with D perhaps matching TRBD1 (6 bases). The germline V gene has CDR1 MDHEN and CDR2 SYDVKM. V lost 5 bases and J lost 4, with 11 bases in between. There are 13 residues in the CDR3.

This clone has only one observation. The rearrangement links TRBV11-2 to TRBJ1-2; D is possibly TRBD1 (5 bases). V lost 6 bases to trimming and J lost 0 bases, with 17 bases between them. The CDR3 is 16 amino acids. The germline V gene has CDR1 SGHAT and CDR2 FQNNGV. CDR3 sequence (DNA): TGTGCCAGCAGACCATATTGGGGCGGAGCTAACTATGGCTACACCTTC. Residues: CASRPYWGGANYGYTF.

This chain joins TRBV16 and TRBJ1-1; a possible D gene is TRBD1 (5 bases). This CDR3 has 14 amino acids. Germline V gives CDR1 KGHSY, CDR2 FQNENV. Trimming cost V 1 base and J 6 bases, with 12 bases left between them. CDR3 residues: CASSQLKGYAEAFF. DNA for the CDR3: TGTGCCAGCAGCCAATTGAAGGGGTATGCTGAAGCTTTCTTT. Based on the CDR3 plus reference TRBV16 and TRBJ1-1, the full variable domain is GEEVAQTPKHLVRGEGQKAKLYCAPIKGHSYVFWYQQVLKNEFKFLISFQNENVFDETGMPKERFSAKCLPNSPCSLEIQATKLEDSAVYFCASSQLKGYAEAFFGQGTRLTVV.

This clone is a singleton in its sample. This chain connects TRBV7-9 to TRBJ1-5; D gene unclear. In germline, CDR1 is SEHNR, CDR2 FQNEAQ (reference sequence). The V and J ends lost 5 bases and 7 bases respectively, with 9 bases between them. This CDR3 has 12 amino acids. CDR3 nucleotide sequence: TGTGCCAGCAGCCCGCCCGGGCAGCCCCAGCATTTT. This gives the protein CASSPPGQPQHF.

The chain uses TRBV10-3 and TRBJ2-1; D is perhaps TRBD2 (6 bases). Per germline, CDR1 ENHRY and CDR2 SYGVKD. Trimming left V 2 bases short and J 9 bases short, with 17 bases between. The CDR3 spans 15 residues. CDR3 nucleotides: TGTGCCATCAGTGAGACCCCCGGAGGGCCAAGTGAGCAGTTCTTC. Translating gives CAISETPGGPSEQFF.

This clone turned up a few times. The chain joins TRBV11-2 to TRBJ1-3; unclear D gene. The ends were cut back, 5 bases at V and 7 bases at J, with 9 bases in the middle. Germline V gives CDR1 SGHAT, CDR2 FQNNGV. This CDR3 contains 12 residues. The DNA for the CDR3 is TGTGCCAGCAGCCCGAGGGTCAACACCATATATTTT. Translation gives CASSPRVNTIYF.

This chain's CDR3 is CASSFVTGGGNTIYF. For the CDR3, the DNA is TGTGCCAGCAGCTTTGTAACAGGGGGAGGAAACACCATATATTTT. The chain couples TRBV7-2 to TRBJ1-3; 8 bases agree with TRBD1. CDR1 and CDR2 (germline): SGHTA, FQGNSA. V trimming: 3 bases; J trimming: 4 bases; junction bases outside the gene matches: 5. The length of the CDR3 is 15 residues.

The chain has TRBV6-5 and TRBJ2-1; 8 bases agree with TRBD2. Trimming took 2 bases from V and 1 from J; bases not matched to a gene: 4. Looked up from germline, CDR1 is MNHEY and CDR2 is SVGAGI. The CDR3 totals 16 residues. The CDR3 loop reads CASSYDGGGSYNEQFF. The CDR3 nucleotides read TGTGCCAGCAGTTACGACGGCGGGGGGTCCTACAATGAGCAGTTCTTC.

The DNA for the CDR3 is TGTGCCAGCAGTGCGGACTCTGGGGGCAATCAGCCCCAGCATTTT. It specifies CASSADSGGNQPQHF. The rearrangement uses TRBV2 and TRBJ1-5; D remains ambiguous. This CDR3 spans 15 amino acids. V lost 4 bases and J lost 2, with 12 bases in between. CDR1 SNHLY and CDR2 FYNNEI come from the germline V gene.

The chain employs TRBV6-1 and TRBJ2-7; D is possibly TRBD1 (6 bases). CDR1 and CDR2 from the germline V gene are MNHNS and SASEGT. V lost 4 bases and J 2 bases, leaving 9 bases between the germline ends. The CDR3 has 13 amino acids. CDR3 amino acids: CASSGGTTYEQYF. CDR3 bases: TGTGCCAGCAGTGGAGGGACAACCTACGAGCAGTACTTC.

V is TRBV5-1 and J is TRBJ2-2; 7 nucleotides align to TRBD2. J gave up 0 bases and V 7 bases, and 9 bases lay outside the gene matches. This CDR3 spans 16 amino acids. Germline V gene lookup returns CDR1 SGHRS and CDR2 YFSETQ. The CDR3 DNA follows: TGCGCCAGCGCCAGGCTAGCGGACGCGAACACCGGGGAGCTGTTTTTT. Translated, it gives CASARLADANTGELFF.

The CDR3 DNA reads as TGTGCCAGCAGTCCCTCGACAGGGAGACAAGAGACCCAGTACTTC. It codes for CASSPSTGRQETQYF. This rearrangement joins TRBV11-3 to TRBJ2-5; 7 bases map to TRBD1. Per germline, CDR1 SGHNT and CDR2 YENEEA. Trimming at V came to 6 bases and at J to 2 bases, leaving 9 bases not matched to a gene. This CDR3 is 15 amino acids long.

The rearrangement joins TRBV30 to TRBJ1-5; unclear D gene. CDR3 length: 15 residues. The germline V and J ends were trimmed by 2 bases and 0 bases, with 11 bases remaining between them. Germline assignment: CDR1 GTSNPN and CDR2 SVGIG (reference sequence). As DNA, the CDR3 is TGTGCCTGGAGTCGTGCGGATATTAGCAATCAGCCCCAGCATTTT. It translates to CAWSRADISNQPQHF.

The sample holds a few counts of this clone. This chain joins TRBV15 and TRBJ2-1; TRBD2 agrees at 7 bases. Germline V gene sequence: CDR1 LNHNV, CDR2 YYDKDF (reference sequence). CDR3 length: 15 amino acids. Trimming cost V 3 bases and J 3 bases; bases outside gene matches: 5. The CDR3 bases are TGTGCCACCAGCAGCGGGACTATCCGCTACAATGAGCAGTTCTTC. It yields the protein CATSSGTIRYNEQFF.

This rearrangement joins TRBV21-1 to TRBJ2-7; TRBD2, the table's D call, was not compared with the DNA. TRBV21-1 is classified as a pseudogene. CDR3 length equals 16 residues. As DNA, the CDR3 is TGTGCCAGCACCCCCGATGGAGCGGGGGGACTCTACGAGCAGTACTTC. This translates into CASTPDGAGGLYEQYF.

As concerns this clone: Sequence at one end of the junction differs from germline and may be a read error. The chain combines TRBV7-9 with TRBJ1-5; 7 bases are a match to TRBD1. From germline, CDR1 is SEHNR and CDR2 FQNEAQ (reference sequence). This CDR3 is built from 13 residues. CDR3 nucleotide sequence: TGTGCCAGCAGCCAAGGACAGGCTCAGGCCCAGCATTTT. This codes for CASSQGQAQAQHF. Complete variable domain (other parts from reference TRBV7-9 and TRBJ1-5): DTGVSQNPRHKITKRGQNVTFRCDPISEHNRLYWYRQTLGQGPEFLTYFQNEAQLEKSRLLSDRFSAERPKGSFSTLEIQRTEQGDSAMYLCASSQGQAQAQHFGDGTRLSIL.

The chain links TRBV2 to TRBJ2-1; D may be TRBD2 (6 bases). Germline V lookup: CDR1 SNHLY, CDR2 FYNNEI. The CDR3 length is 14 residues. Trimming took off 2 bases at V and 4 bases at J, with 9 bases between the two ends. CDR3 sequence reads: CASSELAPYNEQFF. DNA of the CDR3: TGTGCCAGCAGTGAACTAGCGCCATACAATGAGCAGTTCTTC.

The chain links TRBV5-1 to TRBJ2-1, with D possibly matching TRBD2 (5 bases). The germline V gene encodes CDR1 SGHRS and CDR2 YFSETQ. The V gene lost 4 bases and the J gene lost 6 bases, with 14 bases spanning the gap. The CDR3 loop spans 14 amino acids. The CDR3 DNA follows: TGCGCCAGCAGCCTGGCGGACTCTGGCAATGAGCAGTTCTTC. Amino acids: CASSLADSGNEQFF.

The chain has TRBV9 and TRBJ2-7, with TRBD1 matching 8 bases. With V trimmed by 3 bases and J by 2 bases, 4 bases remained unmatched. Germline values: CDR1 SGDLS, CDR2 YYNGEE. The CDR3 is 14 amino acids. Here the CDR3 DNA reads TGTGCCAGCAGCGCGAGGGACAGGCCCTACGAGCAGTACTTC. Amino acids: CASSARDRPYEQYF. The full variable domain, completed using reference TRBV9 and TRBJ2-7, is DSGVTQTPKHLITATGQRVTLRCSPRSGDLSVYWYQQSLDQGLQFLIQYYNGEERAKGNILERFSAQQFPDLHSELNLSSLELGDSALYFCASSARDRPYEQYFGPGTRLTVT.

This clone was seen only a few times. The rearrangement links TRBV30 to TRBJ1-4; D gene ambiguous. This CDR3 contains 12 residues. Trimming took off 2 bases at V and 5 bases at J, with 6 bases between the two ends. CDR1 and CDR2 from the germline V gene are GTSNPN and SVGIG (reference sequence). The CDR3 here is CAWSRGNEKLFF. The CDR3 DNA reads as TGTGCCTGGAGTCGGGGAAATGAAAAACTGTTTTTT.

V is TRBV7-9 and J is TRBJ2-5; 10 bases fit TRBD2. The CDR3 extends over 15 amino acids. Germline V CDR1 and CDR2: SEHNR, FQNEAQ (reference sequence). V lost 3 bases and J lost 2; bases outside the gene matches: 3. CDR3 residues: CASSLKAGGQETQYF. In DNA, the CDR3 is TGTGCCAGCAGCTTGAAAGCGGGGGGGCAAGAGACCCAGTACTTC.

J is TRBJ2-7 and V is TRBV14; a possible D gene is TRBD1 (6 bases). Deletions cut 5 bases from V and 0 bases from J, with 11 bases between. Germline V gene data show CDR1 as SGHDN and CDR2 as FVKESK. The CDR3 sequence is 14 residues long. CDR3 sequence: CASSGTGSSYEQYF. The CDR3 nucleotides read TGTGCCAGCAGCGGTACAGGGAGCTCCTACGAGCAGTACTTC.

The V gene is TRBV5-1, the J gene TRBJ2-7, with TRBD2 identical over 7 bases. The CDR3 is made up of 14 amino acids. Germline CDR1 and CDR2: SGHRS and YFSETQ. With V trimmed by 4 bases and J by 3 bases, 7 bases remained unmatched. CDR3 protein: CASSTSGVSYEQYF. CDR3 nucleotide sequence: TGCGCCAGCAGCACAAGCGGGGTTAGCTACGAGCAGTACTTC. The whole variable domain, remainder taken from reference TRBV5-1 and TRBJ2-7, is KAGVTQTPRYLIKTRGQQVTLSCSPISGHRSVSWYQQTPGQGLQFLFEYFSETQRNKGNFPGRFSGRQFSNSRSEMNVSTLELGDSALYLCASSTSGVSYEQYFGPGTRLTVT.